The entry below describes one TCR beta chain. J lost 2 bases, V lost 1 base, and 3 bases had no gene match. This CDR3 has 15 amino acids. The V gene's germline CDR1 is SGHTA and CDR2 FQGNSA. In the original processing: Amplification of reference gene primers was used by the study to estimate nucleated cell counts. The table came from immunoSEQ multiplex PCR; TCRdb's copy has only in-frame clones and leaves some out. V and J calls and clone size are given by that table; D and trimming were obtained from the DNA. This sample has 250,000 to 350,000 clones, with around nine tenths found just once. The data derive from a study of blood T cell repertoires in COVID-19. Study context: Material from acute and convalescent COVID-19 was sourced from the United States, Italy and Spain. Sources were T cells, B-cell-depleted T cells, or PBMCs; the material itself was cDNA or gDNA.

V is TRBV7-2 and J is TRBJ1-2; 8 bases are shared with TRBD1. This clonotype was obtained from a woman aged 40-49 years who had recovered from COVID-19. Sequencing was done on a sample of peripheral blood. The CDR3 loop is CASSLGDRGNYGYTF. CDR3 DNA sequence: TGTGCCAGCAGCTTAGGCGACAGGGGAAACTATGGCTACACCTTC.